Below, 8 T cell receptor beta chains from the same sample are listed, as sequenced in a study of regulatory T cells in long-lasting Graves disease. To make TCR beta libraries, researchers used iRepertoire HTBI primers and Arm-PCR of CDR3 regions. A single record per CDR3 protein comes from TCRdb applying MiXCR to the multiplex PCR reads. In the table there are 500,000 to 700,000 distinct CDR3 sequences, around 30% of which are singletons. Documented time point: persistent/refractory GD, antithyroid drugs over 5 years with positive TRAb. TCR sequences were obtained from RNA taken from PBMCs. The sample here was peripheral blood mononuclear cells (PBMCs), taken when the disease was refractory, from a patient treated with antithyroid drugs. The source of these receptors is a female donor with Graves disease.

The J gene is TRBJ1-2, the V gene TRBV10-3; the D is unclear. V shed 6 bases and J shed 6 bases, with 5 bases lying between them. Germline V lookup: CDR1 ENHRY, CDR2 SYGVKD. The CDR3 has 10 residues. The CDR3 region is CAIRADGYTF. CDR3 coding DNA: TGTGCCATCAGGGCGGATGGCTACACCTTC.

This clonotype was detected a few times. V is TRBV10-3 and J is TRBJ2-5; tentative D call: TRBD1 (6 bases). V was shortened by 0 bases and J by 5 bases, with 19 bases between the two germline ends. The germline gives CDR1 ENHRY, CDR2 SYGVKD. The CDR3 is made up of 17 amino acids. The CDR3 DNA is TGTGCCATCAGTGAGTCCTCCAGGGCAGGGGTCAAGGAGACCCAGTACTTC. Protein product: CAISESSRAGVKETQYF.

Worth noting for this clonotype: At one end, the junction sequence differs from germline, possibly due to a read error. V gene TRBV6-1 combines with J gene TRBJ2-5, with a tentative D call TRBD2 (5 bases). CDR1 and CDR2 (germline): MNHNS, SASEGT. CDR3 length equals 14 residues. CDR3 sequence (DNA): TGTGCCGGCAGGATTAAGTGGGAGCAAGAGACCCAGTACTTC. It translates to CAGRIKWEQETQYF.

The rearrangement uses TRBV20-1 and TRBJ1-2; D might be TRBD1 (5 bases). From germline, CDR1 is DFQATT and CDR2 SNEGSKA (reference sequence). The CDR3 is 12 residues long. Trimming stripped 6 bases from V and 3 bases from J, with 11 bases between. DNA of the CDR3: TGCAGTGCAATCGACAGATACTATGGCTACACCTTC. Translated, it gives CSAIDRYYGYTF.

At least ten counts were recorded for this clonotype. The genes are TRBV12-3 or TRBV12-4 and TRBJ1-5; D is possibly TRBD1 (5 bases). Trimming left V 5 bases short and J 0 bases short, with 11 bases between. CDR3 size: 15 residues. The CDR3 region has the DNA TGTGCCAGCAGTCCCGACAGCTATAGCAATCAGCCCCAGCATTTT. Translation gives CASSPDSYSNQPQHF.

V and J are TRBV11-3 and TRBJ1-1; no definite D call. The CDR3 contains 14 residues. Germline values: CDR1 SGHNT, CDR2 YENEEA. Trimming cost V 0 bases and J 1 base, with 6 bases left between them. The CDR3 region has the DNA TGTGCCAGCAGCTTAGATAGTGCGAACACTGAAGCTTTCTTT. It codes for CASSLDSANTEAFF. The full variable domain, its missing parts supplied by reference TRBV11-3 and TRBJ1-1, is EAGVVQSPRYKIIEKKQPVAFWCNPISGHNTLYWYLQNLGQGPELLIRYENEEAVDDSQLPKDRFSAERLKGVDSTLKIQPAELGDSAVYLCASSLDSANTEAFFGQGTRLTVV.

This clonotype has just a few counts. This sequence joins TRBV29-1 and TRBJ1-2; tentatively, D is TRBD1 (5 bases). Deletions cut 0 bases from V and 3 bases from J, with 17 bases between. The CDR3 spans 16 residues. The germline gives CDR1 SQVTM, CDR2 ANQGSEA. CDR3 amino acids: CSVEEGVEAEDYGYTF. The CDR3 DNA reads as TGCAGCGTTGAAGAAGGGGTAGAAGCGGAGGACTATGGCTACACCTTC.

The gene calls are TRBV19 and TRBJ1-2; D unclear. The V end was cut by 7 bases, the J end by 4 bases, with 10 bases between. Looked up from germline, CDR1 is LNHDA and CDR2 is SQIVND (reference sequence). The CDR3 has 12 residues. CDR3 residues: CASTNTFYGYTF. The CDR3 DNA is TGTGCCAGTACTAACACTTTCTATGGCTACACCTTC. Supplemented by reference TRBV19 and TRBJ1-2, the full variable domain reads DGGITQSPKYLFRKEGQNVTLSCEQNLNHDAMYWYRQDPGQGLRLIYYSQIVNDFQKGDIAEGYSVSREKKESFPLTVTSAQKNPTAFYLCASTNTFYGYTFGSGTRLTVV.